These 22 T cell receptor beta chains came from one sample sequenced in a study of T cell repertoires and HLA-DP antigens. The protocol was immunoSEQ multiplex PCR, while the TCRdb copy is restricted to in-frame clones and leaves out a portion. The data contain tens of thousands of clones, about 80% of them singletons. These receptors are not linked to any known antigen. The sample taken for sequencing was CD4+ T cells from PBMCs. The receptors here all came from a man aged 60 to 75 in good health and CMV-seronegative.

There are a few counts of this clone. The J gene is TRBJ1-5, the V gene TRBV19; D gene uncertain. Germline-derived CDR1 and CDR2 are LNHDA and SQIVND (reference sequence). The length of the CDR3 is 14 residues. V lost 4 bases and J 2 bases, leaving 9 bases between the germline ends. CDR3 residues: CASSTTGRNQPQHF. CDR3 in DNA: TGTGCCAGTAGTACGACCGGTCGCAATCAGCCCCAGCATTTT. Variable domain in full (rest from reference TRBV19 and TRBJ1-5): DGGITQSPKYLFRKEGQNVTLSCEQNLNHDAMYWYRQDPGQGLRLIYYSQIVNDFQKGDIAEGYSVSREKKESFPLTVTSAQKNPTAFYLCASSTTGRNQPQHFGDGTRLSIL.

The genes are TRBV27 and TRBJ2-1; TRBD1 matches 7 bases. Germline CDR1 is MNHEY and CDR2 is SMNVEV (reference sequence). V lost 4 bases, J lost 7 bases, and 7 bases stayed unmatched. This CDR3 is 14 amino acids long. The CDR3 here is CASSSGGRKNEQFF. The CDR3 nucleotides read TGTGCCAGCAGTTCAGGGGGTAGAAAGAATGAGCAGTTCTTC.

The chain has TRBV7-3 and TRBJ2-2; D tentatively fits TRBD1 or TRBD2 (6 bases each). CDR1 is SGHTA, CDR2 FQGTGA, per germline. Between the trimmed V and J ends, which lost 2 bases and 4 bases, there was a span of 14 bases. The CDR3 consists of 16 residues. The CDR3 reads CASSLGPRGGTGELFF. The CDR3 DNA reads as TGTGCCAGCAGCTTAGGGCCCAGGGGAGGCACCGGGGAGCTGTTTTTT. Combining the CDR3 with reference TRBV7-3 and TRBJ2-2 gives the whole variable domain GAGVSQTPSNKVTEKGKYVELRCDPISGHTALYWYRQSLGQGPEFLIYFQGTGAADDSGLPNDRFFAVRPEGSVSTLKIQRTERGDSAVYLCASSLGPRGGTGELFFGEGSRLTVL.

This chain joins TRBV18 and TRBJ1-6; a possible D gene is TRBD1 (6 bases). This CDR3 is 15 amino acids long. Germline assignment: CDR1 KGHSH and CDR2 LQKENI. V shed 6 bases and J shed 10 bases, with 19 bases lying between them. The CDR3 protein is CASSPNRDTGSPLHF. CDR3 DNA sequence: TGTGCCAGCTCGCCGAACCGGGACACGGGCTCACCCCTCCACTTT.

The CDR3 region has the DNA TGTGCCAGCAGCGTAGCAGGGACAGGGGCCTATACGCAGTATTTT. Encoded protein: CASSVAGTGAYTQYF. This chain joins TRBV9 and TRBJ2-3, with 10 bases matching TRBD1. J gave up 7 bases and V 0 bases, and 5 bases lay outside the gene matches. Germline V gene lookup returns CDR1 SGDLS and CDR2 YYNGEE. The length of the CDR3 is 15 residues.

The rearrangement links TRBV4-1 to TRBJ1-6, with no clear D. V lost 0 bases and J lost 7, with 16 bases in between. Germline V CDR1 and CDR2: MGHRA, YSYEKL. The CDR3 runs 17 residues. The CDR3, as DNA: TGCGCCAGCAGCCAAGATGCGGCATCCACTCGGAATTCACCCCTCCACTTT. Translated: CASSQDAASTRNSPLHF.

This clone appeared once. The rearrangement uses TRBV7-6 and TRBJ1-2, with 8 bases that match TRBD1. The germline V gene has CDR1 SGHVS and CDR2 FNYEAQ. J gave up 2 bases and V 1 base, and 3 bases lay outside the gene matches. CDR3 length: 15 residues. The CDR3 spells CASSLGDRGNYGYTF. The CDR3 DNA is TGTGCCAGCAGCTTAGGAGACAGGGGCAACTATGGCTACACCTTC.

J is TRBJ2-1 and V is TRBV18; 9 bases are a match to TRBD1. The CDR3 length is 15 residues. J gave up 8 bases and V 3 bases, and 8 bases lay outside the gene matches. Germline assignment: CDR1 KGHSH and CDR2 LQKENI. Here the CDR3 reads CASSPGTGQFHEQFF. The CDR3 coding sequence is TGTGCCAGCTCACCCGGGACAGGGCAGTTTCATGAGCAGTTCTTC.

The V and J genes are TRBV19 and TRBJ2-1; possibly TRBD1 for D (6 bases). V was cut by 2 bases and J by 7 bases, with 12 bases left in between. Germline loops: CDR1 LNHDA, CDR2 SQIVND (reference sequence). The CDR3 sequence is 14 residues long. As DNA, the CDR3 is TGTGCCAGTAGTATACCAGGGACAATTAATGAGCAGTTCTTC. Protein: CASSIPGTINEQFF.

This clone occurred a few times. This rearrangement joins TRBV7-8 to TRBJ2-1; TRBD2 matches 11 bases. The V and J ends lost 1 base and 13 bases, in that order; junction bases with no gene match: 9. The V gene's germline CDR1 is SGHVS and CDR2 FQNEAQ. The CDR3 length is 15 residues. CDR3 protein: CASSLVLTSGGRQFF. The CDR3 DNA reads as TGTGCCAGCAGCTTAGTCCTCACTAGCGGGGGCCGACAGTTCTTC.

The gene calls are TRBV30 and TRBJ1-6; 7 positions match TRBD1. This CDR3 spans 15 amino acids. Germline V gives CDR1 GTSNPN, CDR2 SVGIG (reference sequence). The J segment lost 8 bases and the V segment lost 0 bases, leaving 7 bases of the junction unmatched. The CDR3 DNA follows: TGTGCCTGGAGTGTACCGCATCAGGGGGATTCACCCCTCCACTTT. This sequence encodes CAWSVPHQGDSPLHF. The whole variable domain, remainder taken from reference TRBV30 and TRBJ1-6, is SQTIHQWPATLVQPVGSPLSLECTVEGTSNPNLYWYRQAAGRGLQLLFYSVGIGQISSEVPQNLSASRPQDRQFILSSKKLLLSDSGFYLCAWSVPHQGDSPLHFGNGTRLTVT.

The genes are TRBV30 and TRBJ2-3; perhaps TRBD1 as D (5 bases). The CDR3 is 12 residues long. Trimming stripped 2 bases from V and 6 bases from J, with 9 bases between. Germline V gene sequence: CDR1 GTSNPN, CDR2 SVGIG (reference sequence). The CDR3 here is CAWSQGADTQYF. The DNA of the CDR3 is TGTGCCTGGAGTCAAGGGGCGGATACGCAGTATTTT. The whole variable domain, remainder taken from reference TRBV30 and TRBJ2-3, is SQTIHQWPATLVQPVGSPLSLECTVEGTSNPNLYWYRQAAGRGLQLLFYSVGIGQISSEVPQNLSASRPQDRQFILSSKKLLLSDSGFYLCAWSQGADTQYFGPGTRLTVL.

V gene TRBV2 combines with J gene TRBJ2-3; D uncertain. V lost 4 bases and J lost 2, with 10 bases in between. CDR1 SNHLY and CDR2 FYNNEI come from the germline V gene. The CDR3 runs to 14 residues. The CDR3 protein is CASSVLGSTDTQYF. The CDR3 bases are TGTGCCAGCAGTGTACTGGGATCCACAGATACGCAGTATTTT.

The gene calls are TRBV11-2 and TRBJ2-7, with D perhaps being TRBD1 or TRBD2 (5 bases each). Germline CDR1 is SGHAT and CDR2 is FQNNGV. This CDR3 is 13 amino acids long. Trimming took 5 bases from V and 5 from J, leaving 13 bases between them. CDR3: CASSPGPKDEQYF. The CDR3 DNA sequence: TGTGCCAGCAGCCCGGGACCAAAGGACGAGCAGTACTTC.

The CDR3 loop reads CASSQVGRNEKLFF. CDR3 coding DNA: TGTGCCAGCAGCCAAGTTGGCAGAAATGAAAAACTGTTTTTT. The chain is built from TRBV14 and TRBJ1-4; D is undetermined. The germline V gene encodes CDR1 SGHDN and CDR2 FVKESK. The CDR3 spans 14 residues. Trimming shortened V by 1 base and J by 5 bases, and 8 bases separated the two germline ends.

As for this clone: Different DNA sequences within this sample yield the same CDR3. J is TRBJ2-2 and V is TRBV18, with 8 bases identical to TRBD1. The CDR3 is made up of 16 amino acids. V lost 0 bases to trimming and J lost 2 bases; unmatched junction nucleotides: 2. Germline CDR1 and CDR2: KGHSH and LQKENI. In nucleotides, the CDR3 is TGTGCCAGCTCACCACCGGGACAGGCCAACACCGGGGAGCTGTTTTTT. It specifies CASSPPGQANTGELFF.

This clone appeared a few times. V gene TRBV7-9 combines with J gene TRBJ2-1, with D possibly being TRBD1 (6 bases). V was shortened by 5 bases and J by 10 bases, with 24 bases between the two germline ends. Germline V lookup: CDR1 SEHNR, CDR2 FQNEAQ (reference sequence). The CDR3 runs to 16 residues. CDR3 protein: CASSPMVADRGTEQFF. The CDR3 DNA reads TGTGCCAGCAGCCCCATGGTGGCCGATAGGGGGACGGAGCAGTTCTTC.

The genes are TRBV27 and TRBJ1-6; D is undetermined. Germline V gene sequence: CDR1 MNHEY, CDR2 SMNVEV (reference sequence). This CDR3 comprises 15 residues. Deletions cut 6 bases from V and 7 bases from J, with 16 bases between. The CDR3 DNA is TGTGCCAGCAGGGAGGGCCGCCTCATAAATTCACCCCTCCACTTT. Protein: CASREGRLINSPLHF.

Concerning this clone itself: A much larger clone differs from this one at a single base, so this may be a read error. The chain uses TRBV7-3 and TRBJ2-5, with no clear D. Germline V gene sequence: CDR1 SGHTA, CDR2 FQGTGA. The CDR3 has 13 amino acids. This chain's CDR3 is CAGSLERQETQYF. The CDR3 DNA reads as TGTGCCGGCAGCTTAGAGAGACAAGAGACCCAGTACTTC.

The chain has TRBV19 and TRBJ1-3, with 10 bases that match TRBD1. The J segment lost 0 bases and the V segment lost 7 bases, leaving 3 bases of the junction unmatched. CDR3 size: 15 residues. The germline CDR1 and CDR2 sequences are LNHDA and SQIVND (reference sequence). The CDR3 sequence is CASTRDRGSGNTIYF. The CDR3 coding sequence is TGTGCCAGTACCCGGGACAGGGGCTCTGGAAACACCATATATTTT. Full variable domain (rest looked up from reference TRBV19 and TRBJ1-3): DGGITQSPKYLFRKEGQNVTLSCEQNLNHDAMYWYRQDPGQGLRLIYYSQIVNDFQKGDIAEGYSVSREKKESFPLTVTSAQKNPTAFYLCASTRDRGSGNTIYFGEGSWLTVV.

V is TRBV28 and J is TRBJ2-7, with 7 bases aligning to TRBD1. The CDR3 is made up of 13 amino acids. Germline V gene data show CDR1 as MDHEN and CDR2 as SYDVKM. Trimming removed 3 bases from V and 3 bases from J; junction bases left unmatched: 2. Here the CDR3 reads CASSFRDSYEQYF. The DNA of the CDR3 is TGTGCCAGCAGTTTCCGGGACAGCTACGAGCAGTACTTC.

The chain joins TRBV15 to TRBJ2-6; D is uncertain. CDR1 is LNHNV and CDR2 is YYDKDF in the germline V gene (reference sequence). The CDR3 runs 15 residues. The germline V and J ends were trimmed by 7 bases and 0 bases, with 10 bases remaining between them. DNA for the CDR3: TGTGCCACCACCAGGCCCCTCTCTGGGGCCAACGTCCTGACTTTC. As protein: CATTRPLSGANVLTF.